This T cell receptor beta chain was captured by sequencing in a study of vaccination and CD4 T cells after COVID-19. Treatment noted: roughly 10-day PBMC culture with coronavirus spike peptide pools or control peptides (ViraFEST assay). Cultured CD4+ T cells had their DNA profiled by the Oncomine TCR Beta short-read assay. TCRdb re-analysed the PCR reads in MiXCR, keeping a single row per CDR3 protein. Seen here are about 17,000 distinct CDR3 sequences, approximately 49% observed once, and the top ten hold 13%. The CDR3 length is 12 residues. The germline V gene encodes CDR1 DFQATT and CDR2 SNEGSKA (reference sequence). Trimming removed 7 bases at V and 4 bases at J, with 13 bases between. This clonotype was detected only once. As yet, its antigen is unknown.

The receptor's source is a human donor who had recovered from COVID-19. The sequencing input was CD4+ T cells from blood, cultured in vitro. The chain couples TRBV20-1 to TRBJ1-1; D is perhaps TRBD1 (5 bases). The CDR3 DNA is TGCAGTGGTACGAAGGGGACCACTGAAGCTTTCTTT. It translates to CSGTKGTTEAFF.